The clone carrying this TCR beta chain was seen a single time. Germline and junction disagree at one end, which may indicate a read error. Primers: 60 Vbeta forward and 13 Jbeta reverse. Clones were read by immunoSEQ multiplex PCR, and TCRdb kept only the in-frame ones, dropping some. The table records roughly 180,000 clones, about four fifths of them present only once. The data were taken from a study of cytomegalovirus exposure and HLA in healthy donors. Study-wide context: Among around 400 genotyped donors, around 80% fell in the Caucasian-associated ancestry cluster.

Germline V gene data show CDR1 as SSHAT and CDR2 as FNYEAQ (reference sequence). The CDR3 is made up of 15 amino acids. This TCR was recovered from a man aged 25-45 years in good health and CMV-seronegative. The V call is TRBV7-7, the J call TRBJ2-7; unclear D gene. Sequences were obtained from PBMCs. CDR3 DNA: TGTGCTAGCAGCTTAGGAACCTCGAGCTCCTACGAGCAGTACTTC. It yields the protein CASSLGTSSSYEQYF.